The source of this T cell receptor beta chain is a study of OX40 agonist ivuxolimab in advanced cancers. As for the study in general: Patients were given ivuxolimab, an antibody that agonizes OX40 (CD134). At 0.01 to 10 mg/kg, ivuxolimab was administered intravenously to patients every 2 weeks. Checkpoint inhibitors had been given previously to 40% of patients.

Assay: immunoSEQ multiplex PCR; the TCRdb copy retains only in-frame clones and omits some. This table has 48,000 or so clones, approximately 78% appearing once. Study outcomes and limitations: Expanded clones belonging to CD8+ T cells outnumbered, on average, those of CD4+.

On this clone itself: What it recognizes is unknown.

The V segment lost 5 bases and the J segment 4 bases; nucleotides outside the gene matches: 8. The CDR3 is 17 residues long. CDR1 and CDR2 (germline): PRHDT, FYEKMQ (reference sequence). The source was CD4+ or CD8+ T cells sorted from blood, collected in a trial of the OX40 agonist ivuxolimab. This chain joins TRBV13 and TRBJ2-2, with 12 bases aligning to TRBD2. The receptor's source is an adult with an advanced solid tumor such as melanoma, head and neck, liver or kidney cancer. Here the CDR3 DNA reads TGTGCCAGCAGCCTCTGGACTAGCGGGACAGGCACCGGGGAGCTGTTTTTT. Its translation: CASSLWTSGTGTGELFF.